The source of this T cell receptor (beta chain) is a study of OX40 agonist ivuxolimab in advanced cancers. Profiling relied on immunoSEQ multiplex PCR, and the TCRdb table lists in-frame clones only, not all of them. The sample lists tens of thousands of clones; approximately 80% were seen once. V lost 10 bases and J 1 base, leaving 11 bases between the germline ends. The CDR3 sequence is 13 residues long. Germline-derived CDR1 and CDR2 are MDHEN and SYDVKM. This chain links TRBV28 with TRBJ1-5; D call uncertain. The TCR was taken from an adult with an advanced solid tumor such as melanoma, head and neck, liver or kidney cancer. Source: CD4+ or CD8+ T cells sorted from blood, taken in a trial of the OX40 agonist ivuxolimab. In DNA, the CDR3 is TGTGCCACCACTGAGGGAAGCAATCAGCCCCAGCATTTT. This encodes CATTEGSNQPQHF.